A selection of T cell receptor beta chains follows, all from one sample in a study of CD8 T cells in Susac syndrome. Via MiXCR, TCRdb re-called the immunoSEQ multiplex PCR reads, giving one row per CDR3 protein. The sample holds 150,000 or so distinct CDR3 sequences, about 94% seen once. Sequenced: CD4+ T cells from PBMCs. These receptors all come from a human donor in good health. Each CDR3 is given with its conserved first and last residue.

TRBV7-3,CASSPRGSNQPQHF
TRBV4-1,CASSQDRLAGGRSYNEQFF
TRBV4-1,CASSQVDRPDTQYF
TRBV9,CASSVSDRPQEAFF
TRBV7-2,CASSLAYGDTQYF
TRBV29-1,CSVGRVGIGGYTF
TRBV12-3/TRBV12-4,CASTQTFYEQYF
TRBV6-5,CASSYEGNYGYTF
TRBV6-5,CASRDGGDQPQHF
TRBV7-3,CASSSYRGQEGYTF
TRBV7-2,CASSFAGPGAEQYF
TRBV18,CASSLFDGAKNIQYF
TRBV5-1,CASSPTGQTYGYTF
TRBV12-3/TRBV12-4,CASHQPQHF
TRBV2,CASSDFHYSNQPQHF
TRBV29-1,CSVERGLYGYTF
TRBV6-2/TRBV6-3,CASSFTTYNEQFF
TRBV3-1,CASSQDTGSALHF
TRBV20-1,CSARAPGGSNQPQHF
TRBV15,CAQQGGELFF
TRBV19,CATSDRAGAGIQYF
TRBV5-6,CASAFLGQGAGGELFF
TRBV29-1,CSSTGATGDEQYF
TRBV29-1,CSVTGLPNYGYTF
TRBV7-3,CASSPRASSLGEQFF
TRBV6-6,CASSPQTYEFYTF
TRBV3-1,CASSQGDTFF
TRBV11-2,CASSLGPNNEKLFF
TRBV2,CASSDTGTGSYEQYF
TRBV6-5,CASSYSTAISGNTIYF
TRBV4-2,CASSQDSLRNYGYTF
TRBV2,CASSDLGQANYGYTF
TRBV7-9,CASSVIDGNTEAFF
TRBV27,CASSLYGVTNVLTF
TRBV2,CASRVRGPDTQYF
TRBV25-1,CASGHGTAGGNTIYF
TRBV20-1,CSAGSGSSSGANVLTF
TRBV4-2,CASSQGGVIGELFF
TRBV3-1,CASSQDQGRNIQYF
TRBV6-5,CASSWESRTEAFF
TRBV7-8,CASSPGFDEQYF
TRBV18,CASSPRQGTYEQYF
TRBV10-3,CAARPGLVSYEQYF
TRBV25-1,CASSERSRVSSYEQYF
TRBV10-3,CAITQQGAGGYTF
TRBV6-6,CASSTEAVHTF
TRBV2,CASRMDSRQQFF
TRBV19,CASSPGLAGGFSTDTQYF